This TCR beta chain was observed in a study of blood T cell repertoires in COVID-19. Across the whole study: Specimens from acute and convalescent COVID-19 originated in the United States, Italy and Spain. Sample material is recorded as cDNA or gDNA derived from T cells, B-cell-depleted T cells, or PBMCs.

CDR3 length equals 14 residues. Germline V gene sequence: CDR1 LGHDT, CDR2 YNNKEL (reference sequence). The germline V and J ends were trimmed by 0 bases and 4 bases, with 6 bases remaining between them. Under the authors' procedure: Estimates of nucleated cell counts were drawn from the amplification of reference gene primers. The repertoire was sequenced with immunoSEQ multiplex PCR; TCRdb's copy has only in-frame clones and lacks some. The DNA gave D and trimming, while V, J and clone size come from that table. The repertoire has approximately 300,000 clones, around 85% of them found once; the top ten carry around 4%.

The chain couples TRBV3-1 (or the pseudogene TRBV3-2) to TRBJ2-2; D uncertain. This TCR was sampled from a woman aged 45-60 years with active or convalescent COVID-19. Sequenced: peripheral blood. CDR3 in amino acids: CASSQDSSTGELFF. The CDR3 DNA sequence: TGTGCCAGCAGCCAAGACTCGAGCACCGGGGAGCTGTTTTTT.